The clone carrying this TCR beta chain was recorded many times. Its antigen is not identified. V lost 4 bases, J lost 8 bases, and 8 bases stayed unmatched. This CDR3 contains 14 residues. CDR1 SGHDT and CDR2 YYEEEE come from the germline V gene. These data come from a study of Graves' ophthalmopathy and Graves' hyperthyroidism. Amplified material comprised TCR beta CDR3 regions derived from RNA transcripts. HTBI primers were employed in first-round RT-PCR, then a second-round multiplex PCR followed. TCRdb re-derived calls from the multiplex PCR reads in MiXCR, one entry per CDR3 protein. The table includes 900,000 to 1,200,000 distinct CDR3 sequences, about 38% detected once. Study observations and caveats: Discrimination between ophthalmopathy and stable hyperthyroidism by a 13-signature model showed 85% to 90% sensitivity and 70% to 82% specificity. Blood also held most thyroid clonotypes expanded above 0.001 frequency.

The diagnostic workup employed clinical symptoms, serum thyroxine, TRAb, thyroid ultrasound and orbital computed tomography. Sequenced: peripheral blood or thyroid tissue (not recorded which). This sequence was found in an adult man with Graves' hyperthyroidism. The chain uses TRBV5-6 and TRBJ1-4; 7 nucleotides align to TRBD1. The CDR3 DNA reads as TGTGCCAGCAGCAAAGCCGGGACAGACGAAAAACTGTTTTTT. This translates into CASSKAGTDEKLFF.